This is a list of T cell receptor beta chains from one sample in a study of response to subunit inactivated influenza vaccine. TCRdb reprocessed the RT-PCR reads with MiXCR, giving one entry per CDR3 protein. This table holds 250,000 to 350,000 distinct CDR3 sequences, over 20% found once. This specimen consisted of PBMCs from blood, obtained 21 months after vaccination. The receptors shown here come from a man between 50 and 69 years old who received an inactivated influenza vaccine. Each CDR3 is given with its conserved first and last residue. The D gene is left open where the match is weak. Size is omitted from some rows. Given values are once, few, many or a class for expanded clones.

TRBV6-2/TRBV6-3	NA	TRBJ2-7	NA	CASSYGLPYEQYF	TGTGCCAGCAGTTACGGGCTTCCCTACGAGCAGTACTTC
TRBV20-1	NA	TRBJ1-1	NA	CSARRQDTEAFF	TGCAGTGCTAGAAGGCAGGACACTGAAGCTTTCTTT
TRBV6-1	TRBD1	TRBJ1-2	few	CASSDGSGQGAYGYTF	TGTGCCAGCAGTGACGGCTCGGGACAGGGTGCCTATGGCTACACCTTC
TRBV18	NA	TRBJ2-3	NA	CASSPFSLDTQYF	TGTGCCAGCTCACCGTTTTCATTAGATACGCAGTATTTT
TRBV7-2	NA	TRBJ1-4	few	CASSLVGASSEKLFF	TGTGCCAGCAGCTTAGTAGGGGCTTCGTCTGAAAAACTGTTTTTT
TRBV18	NA	TRBJ2-3	NA	CASSPQTLGGDTQYF	TGTGCCAGCTCACCACAGACATTAGGGGGAGATACGCAGTATTTT
TRBV15	TRBD2	TRBJ2-2	NA	CATSPRTSGAGELFF	TGTGCCACCAGCCCGCGGACTAGCGGCGCCGGGGAGCTGTTTTTT
TRBV2	NA	TRBJ1-5	NA	CASMDSPLNQPQHF	TGTGCCAGTATGGACAGCCCCCTCAATCAGCCCCAGCATTTT
TRBV21-1	NA	TRBJ2-1	few	CASSFHLGGVTYNEQFF	TGTGCCAGCAGCTTTCATTTAGGGGGTGTAACCTACAATGAGCAGTTCTTC
TRBV20-1	TRBD1	TRBJ1-5	NA	CSARAHRGQNQPQHF	TGCAGTGCTAGAGCCCACAGGGGACAGAATCAGCCCCAGCATTTT
TRBV6-5	TRBD1	TRBJ1-2	few	CASSSGDRGIYGYTF	TGTGCCAGCAGTTCTGGGGACAGGGGTATTTATGGCTACACCTTC
TRBV20-1	NA	TRBJ1-6	NA	CSAREFQGSESPLHF	TGCAGTGCTAGAGAATTTCAGGGATCAGAGTCACCCCTCCACTTT
TRBV2	NA	TRBJ2-5	NA	CASSEFSQETQYF	TGTGCCAGCAGTGAGTTTTCCCAAGAGACCCAGTACTTC
TRBV5-1	NA	TRBJ2-2	few	CASSFSPQSNTGELFF	TGCGCCAGCAGCTTTAGTCCTCAGTCGAACACCGGGGAGCTGTTTTTT
TRBV5-1	NA	TRBJ2-2	NA	CASSFEFTGELFF	TGCGCCAGCAGCTTCGAATTCACCGGGGAGCTGTTTTTT
TRBV27	NA	TRBJ2-1	NA	CASSETSLRYNEQFF	TGTGCCAGCAGCGAAACTAGTCTCCGTTACAATGAGCAGTTCTTC
TRBV7-8	TRBD2	TRBJ2-2	NA	CASSWLAGANTGELFF	TGTGCCAGCAGCTGGTTAGCGGGGGCGAACACCGGGGAGCTGTTTTTT
TRBV7-8	NA	TRBJ1-6	few	CASSLEAGLNSPLHF	TGTGCCAGCAGCTTAGAGGCAGGCCTAAATTCACCCCTCCACTTT
TRBV11-2	NA	TRBJ1-1	many	CASSREGRTAFF	TGTGCCAGCAGCCGCGAGGGACGGACGGCTTTCTTT
TRBV2	NA	TRBJ2-3	few	CASQLSRQYF	TGTGCCAGCCAGTTAAGTAGGCAGTATTTT
TRBV5-1	NA	TRBJ2-4	few	CASSLGFQGTVGNIQYF	TGCGCCAGCAGCTTGGGTTTTCAGGGGACGGTGGGAAACATTCAGTACTTC
TRBV20-1	TRBD2	TRBJ2-3	NA	CSAPALTSGSGDTEYF	TGCAGTGCCCCAGCCCTGACTAGCGGGAGTGGAGATACGGAGTATTTT
TRBV20-1	NA	TRBJ2-5	many	CSASQGAETQYF	TGCAGTGCTAGCCAGGGCGCAGAGACCCAGTACTTC
TRBV7-2	NA	TRBJ1-5	many	CASSLRPGVAQPQHF	TGTGCCAGCAGCTTACGGCCGGGGGTCGCTCAGCCCCAGCATTTT
TRBV4-3	NA	TRBJ1-1	NA	CASSQAGDTEAFF	TGCGCCAGCAGCCAAGCCGGGGACACTGAAGCTTTCTTT
TRBV6-2/TRBV6-3	NA	TRBJ1-5	few	CASSRGGGLSNQPQHF	TGTGCCAGCAGCAGAGGGGGAGGCCTTAGCAATCAGCCCCAGCATTTT
TRBV20-1	TRBD2	TRBJ2-1	few	CSGASGGSLLQFF	TGCAGTGGGGCTAGCGGGGGGAGTCTCCTGCAGTTCTTC
TRBV6-5	NA	TRBJ2-2	NA	CASSYGRLAGELFF	TGTGCCAGCAGTTACGGGCGGCTAGCCGGGGAGCTGTTTTTT
TRBV19	NA	TRBJ1-5	NA	CASSMRRGTFYQPQHF	TGTGCCAGTAGTATGCGCCGGGGGACATTCTATCAGCCCCAGCATTTT
TRBV15	NA	TRBJ1-1	many	CATTPGWAGTEAFF	TGTGCCACCACCCCGGGGTGGGCGGGAACTGAAGCTTTCTTT
TRBV4-2	NA	TRBJ1-6	NA	CASSQDRTNNSPLHF	TGTGCCAGCAGCCAAGATAGGACCAATAATTCACCCCTCCACTTT
TRBV7-2	TRBD2	TRBJ2-1	few	CASSHPKGLGLANEQFF	TGTGCCAGCAGCCACCCCAAAGGTCTCGGACTAGCGAATGAGCAGTTCTTC
TRBV7-9	NA	TRBJ2-3	many	CASSQSVTDTQYF	TGTGCCAGCAGCCAATCGGTTACAGATACGCAGTATTTT
TRBV5-1	NA	TRBJ1-3	NA	CASSLAAGAHSGNTIYF	TGCGCCAGCAGCTTGGCGGCCGGAGCCCACTCTGGAAACACCATATATTTT
TRBV15	NA	TRBJ1-1	many	CATSRDLFGELMNTEAFF	TGTGCCACCAGCAGAGATCTCTTCGGGGAACTAATGAACACTGAAGCTTTCTTT
TRBV20-1	NA	TRBJ1-6	many	CSASDRYNSPLHF	TGCAGTGCTAGCGACCGTTATAATTCACCCCTCCACTTT
TRBV5-1	NA	TRBJ1-4	few	CASSPGHSSDEKLFF	TGCGCCAGCAGCCCGGGACATTCCTCCGATGAAAAACTGTTTTTT
TRBV7-9	TRBD1	TRBJ1-1	many	CASSRHQRQGTEAFF	TGTGCCAGCAGCCGACACCAACGACAGGGCACTGAAGCTTTCTTT
TRBV13	TRBD1	TRBJ2-1	few	CASSLGGQGAYNEQFF	TGTGCCAGCAGCTTAGGTGGACAGGGTGCCTACAATGAGCAGTTCTTC
TRBV7-9	NA	TRBJ1-2	few	CGSSGEHYGYTF	TGTGGATCCAGCGGGGAGCACTATGGCTACACCTTC
TRBV5-1	NA	TRBJ1-1	NA	CASMGQGPSTEAFF	TGCGCCAGTATGGGTCAGGGTCCCAGCACTGAAGCTTTCTTT
TRBV20-1	NA	TRBJ1-1	few	CSARGRSITEAFF	TGCAGTGCTAGAGGGAGAAGTATTACTGAAGCTTTCTTT
TRBV12-3/TRBV12-4	NA	TRBJ2-3	NA	CASSLGGLGANTQYF	TGTGCCAGCAGTTTAGGAGGCCTGGGGGCCAATACGCAGTATTTT
TRBV6-1	NA	TRBJ1-5	few	CASSPFLGRGNNQPQHF	TGTGCCAGCAGTCCCTTTTTGGGCAGGGGAAACAATCAGCCCCAGCATTTT
TRBV27	TRBD1	TRBJ1-1	once	CASGMMDRVNAEAFF	TGTGCCAGCGGCATGATGGACAGGGTTAACGCTGAAGCTTTCTTT
TRBV9	NA	TRBJ1-1	many	CASSVANTFSGNTEAFF	TGTGCCAGCAGCGTAGCTAACACCTTTAGTGGGAACACTGAAGCTTTCTTT
TRBV7-2	NA	TRBJ1-1	few	CASRRAGLEAFF	TGTGCCAGCAGGAGAGCGGGGCTGGAAGCTTTCTTT
TRBV5-1	TRBD1	TRBJ1-2	few	CASSRTGVNYGYTF	TGCGCCAGCAGCCGGACAGGGGTAAACTATGGCTACACCTTC
TRBV4-2	TRBD2	TRBJ2-7	NA	CASSQVAGATPSYEQYF	TGTGCCAGCAGCCAAGTAGCGGGCGCCACTCCGTCTTACGAGCAGTACTTC